This T cell receptor (beta chain) was identified during a study of cytomegalovirus exposure and HLA in healthy donors. Findings and caveats of the study: It was about 150 TCR beta chains that were listed as cytomegalovirus-associated.

Measured with immunoSEQ multiplex PCR; TCRdb has only the in-frame clones, and not every one. The sample records 210,000 or so clones, about 90% being singletons. A remark on this clone: Its antigen is unknown.

The germline gives CDR1 MNHEY, CDR2 SMNVEV (reference sequence). J gave up 0 bases and V 5 bases, and 7 bases lay outside the gene matches. This CDR3 region has 15 residues. This chain joins TRBV27 and TRBJ2-7, with 7 positions matching TRBD1. Sample: PBMCs. The TCR was taken from a woman younger than 30 in good health and CMV-seronegative. DNA of the CDR3: TGTGCCAGCAGTCCCGACAGGGATTCCTCCTACGAGCAGTACTTC. Protein: CASSPDRDSSYEQYF.